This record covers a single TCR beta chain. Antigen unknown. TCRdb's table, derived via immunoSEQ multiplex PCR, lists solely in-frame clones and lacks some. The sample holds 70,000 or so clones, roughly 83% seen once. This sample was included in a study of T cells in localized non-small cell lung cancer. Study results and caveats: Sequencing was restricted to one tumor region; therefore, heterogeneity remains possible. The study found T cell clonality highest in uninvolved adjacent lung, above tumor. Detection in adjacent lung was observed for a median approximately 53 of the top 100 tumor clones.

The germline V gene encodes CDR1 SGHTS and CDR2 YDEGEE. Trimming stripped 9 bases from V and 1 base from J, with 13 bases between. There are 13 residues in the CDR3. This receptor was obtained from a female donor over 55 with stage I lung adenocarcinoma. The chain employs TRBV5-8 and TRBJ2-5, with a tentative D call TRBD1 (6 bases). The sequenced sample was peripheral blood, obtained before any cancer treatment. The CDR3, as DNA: TGTGCCACAGTGAGACAGGTCCAAGAGACCCAGTACTTC. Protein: CATVRQVQETQYF.